The 27 T cell receptor beta chains presented below share a single source sample, sequenced in a study of T cell repertoires in cytomegalovirus infection. TCRdb re-derived calls from the reads in MiXCR, one entry per CDR3 protein. The table records over 250,000 distinct CDR3 sequences, over 20% of them present only once. The sequenced material came from PBMCs. These receptors were collected from a human donor in good health (CMV status not recorded). Some clones in this sample may be carry-over from other donors' samples.

The chain combines TRBV23-1 with TRBJ2-7; weak D call: TRBD1 (6 bases). TRBV23-1 is given ORF status, its function remaining uncertain. V lost 2 bases to trimming and J lost 2 bases, with 16 bases between them. There are 16 residues in the CDR3. The CDR3 loop reads CASSQPLIDRPYEQYF. The CDR3 nucleotides are TGCGCCAGCAGTCAACCCCTTATAGACAGGCCCTACGAGCAGTACTTC.

J is TRBJ2-3 and V is TRBV10-3; TRBD1 aligns across 7 bases. Germline assignment: CDR1 ENHRY and CDR2 SYGVKD. CDR3 length: 15 residues. The junction had 6 bases not matched to a gene; V was cut back by 4 bases and J by 2 bases. The CDR3 DNA reads TGTGCCATCAGTGCCGCCGGGACAGCCACAGATACGCAGTATTTT. Its protein is CAISAAGTATDTQYF.

V is TRBV9 and J is TRBJ2-2; D uncertain. The length of the CDR3 is 13 residues. Trimming pared 0 bases from V and 8 bases from J, leaving 8 bases between. Germline CDR1 and CDR2: SGDLS and YYNGEE. The CDR3, as DNA: TGTGCCAGCAGCGTAGACCAGTGGGGGGAGCTGTTTTTT. It yields the protein CASSVDQWGELFF.

This clonotype showed up just a few times. V and J are TRBV6-5 and TRBJ2-7, with D maybe TRBD1 (5 bases). CDR1 MNHEY and CDR2 SVGAGI come from the germline V gene. The CDR3 length is 16 residues. V was clipped by 5 bases and J by 2 bases, with 19 bases between them. For the CDR3, the DNA is TGTGCCAGCAGTCCCACCCTCCCAGGGTCCCCCTACGAGCAGTACTTC. Translating it yields CASSPTLPGSPYEQYF.

This clonotype was recorded at least ten times. The chain employs TRBV7-2 and TRBJ1-1; D unclear. This CDR3 contains 13 residues. Germline assignment: CDR1 SGHTA and CDR2 FQGNSA. Trimming took off 5 bases at V and 3 bases at J, with 10 bases between the two ends. The CDR3 DNA sequence: TGTGCCAGCAGCGTTCACCGGGACACTGAAGCTTTCTTT. Residues: CASSVHRDTEAFF.

This clonotype was picked up a small number of times. J is TRBJ1-1 and V is TRBV7-9; D is unresolved. The CDR3 length is 17 residues. Trimming cost V 4 bases and J 4 bases, with 22 bases left between them. From germline, CDR1 is SEHNR and CDR2 FQNEAQ (reference sequence). The CDR3 loop is CASSSNLAPQSGTEAFF. The CDR3 coding sequence is TGTGCCAGCAGCTCCAATTTAGCGCCTCAGAGTGGCACTGAAGCTTTCTTT. Using reference TRBV7-9 and TRBJ1-1 for the parts outside the CDR3, the full variable domain is DTGVSQNPRHKITKRGQNVTFRCDPISEHNRLYWYRQTLGQGPEFLTYFQNEAQLEKSRLLSDRFSAERPKGSFSTLEIQRTEQGDSAMYLCASSSNLAPQSGTEAFFGQGTRLTVV.

This clonotype was seen a few times. V usage is TRBV5-4 and J usage is TRBJ2-7, with D perhaps matching TRBD1 or TRBD2 (5 bases each). V lost 0 bases and J 8 bases, leaving 15 bases between the germline ends. Germline V lookup: CDR1 SGHNT, CDR2 YYREEE (reference sequence). There are 14 residues in the CDR3. The CDR3 nucleotides are TGTGCCAGCAGCTTGGGTCTAGGGGACCCCAAGCAGTACTTC. Translated, it gives CASSLGLGDPKQYF.

This rearrangement joins TRBV29-1 to TRBJ2-1; D remains ambiguous. Trimming shortened V by 3 bases and J by 6 bases, and 9 bases separated the two germline ends. The CDR3 runs to 12 residues. CDR1 and CDR2 (germline): SQVTM, ANQGSEA. The CDR3: CSVDYLINEQFF. The CDR3 DNA follows: TGCAGCGTTGACTACCTGATCAATGAGCAGTTCTTC.

Note on this clonotype: Compared with germline, one end of the junction differs, possibly owing to a read error. V gene TRBV7-7 combines with J gene TRBJ1-3; D gene uncertain. The CDR3 is 13 residues long. CDR1 is SSHAT and CDR2 is FNYEAQ in the germline V gene (reference sequence). This CDR3 is CASSPQNGNTIYF. The CDR3, as DNA: TGTGCTAGCAGCCCGCAAAATGGAAACACCATATATTTT.

This clonotype was counted at least ten times. The V call is TRBV7-6, the J call TRBJ2-5; 16 nucleotides match TRBD2. CDR3 length: 17 residues. Germline V CDR1 and CDR2: SGHVS, FNYEAQ. Trimming took 4 bases from V and 4 from J; bases not matched to a gene: 6. In nucleotides, the CDR3 is TGTGCCAGCAGCTCGGGACTAGCGGGAGGGCTGGGAGAGACCCAGTACTTC. It encodes CASSSGLAGGLGETQYF.

The chain uses TRBV10-3 and TRBJ2-5; 15 bases align to TRBD2. V dropped 0 bases and J dropped 5; count of bases not matched to a gene: 4. The germline V gene encodes CDR1 ENHRY and CDR2 SYGVKD. The CDR3 is 17 residues long. CDR3 in amino acids: CAISESMGTSGRETQYF. CDR3 nucleotide sequence: TGTGCCATCAGTGAGTCGATGGGGACTAGCGGGAGGGAGACCCAGTACTTC.

J is TRBJ2-1 and V is TRBV20-1; D gene ambiguous. Germline lookup yields CDR1 DFQATT and CDR2 SNEGSKA (reference sequence). Trimming pared 6 bases from V and 12 bases from J, leaving 15 bases between. The CDR3 consists of 11 residues. CDR3 amino acids: CSALTGRTQFF. In DNA, the CDR3 is TGCAGTGCCCTGACTGGCAGGACGCAGTTCTTC.

This clonotype came up many times. This sequence joins TRBV7-2 and TRBJ1-5; a possible D gene is TRBD1 (5 bases). V lost 5 bases to trimming and J lost 5 bases, with 10 bases between them. The V gene's germline CDR1 is SGHTA and CDR2 FQGNSA. The CDR3 covers 13 residues. The CDR3 loop is CASSMGRDQPQHF. CDR3 coding DNA: TGTGCCAGCAGCATGGGGCGAGATCAGCCCCAGCATTTT.

A few counts support this clonotype. The chain is built from TRBV6-5 and TRBJ2-6, with D possibly matching TRBD1 (6 bases). Per germline, CDR1 MNHEY and CDR2 SVGAGI. V was shortened by 8 bases and J by 1 base, with 12 bases between the two germline ends. The CDR3 length is 15 residues. CDR3 nucleotide sequence: TGTGCCAGCTCGGGTACAGGGTCTGGGGCCAACGTCCTGACTTTC. This gives the protein CASSGTGSGANVLTF.

Many counts were recorded for this clonotype. V usage is TRBV7-2 and J usage is TRBJ2-1, with 7 nucleotides matching TRBD1. This CDR3 has 14 residues. Germline V gene lookup returns CDR1 SGHTA and CDR2 FQGNSA. V shed 5 bases, J shed 3 bases, and the junction held 4 bases outside the gene matches. CDR3 residues: CASSRDRYYNEQFF. For the CDR3, the DNA is TGTGCCAGCAGCCGGGACAGATACTACAATGAGCAGTTCTTC. Combining the CDR3 with reference TRBV7-2 and TRBJ2-1 gives the whole variable domain GAGVSQSPSNKVTEKGKDVELRCDPISGHTALYWYRQSLGQGLEFLIYFQGNSAPDKSGLPSDRFSAERTGGSVSTLTIQRTQQEDSAVYLCASSRDRYYNEQFFGPGTRLTVL.

This clonotype was seen at least ten times. The CDR3 DNA reads TGTGCCAGCAGTAACGGACTGACCGGGGAGCTGTTTTTT. Translated: CASSNGLTGELFF. The rearrangement joins TRBV6-2 or TRBV6-3 to TRBJ2-2; D perhaps matches TRBD2 (5 bases). The CDR3 contains 13 residues. The germline V and J ends were trimmed by 5 bases and 5 bases, with 9 bases remaining between them. Germline loops: CDR1 MNHEY, CDR2 SVGEGT.

A few counts support this clonotype. V and J are TRBV11-2 and TRBJ2-4; perhaps TRBD1 as D (5 bases). The CDR3 is 16 amino acids. Trimming took off 1 base at V and 3 bases at J, with 13 bases between the two ends. Per the germline V gene, CDR1 is SGHAT and CDR2 is FQNNGV. CDR3 in amino acids: CASSLGWQGGKNIQYF. In nucleotides, the CDR3 is TGTGCCAGCAGCTTAGGGTGGCAGGGCGGCAAAAACATTCAGTACTTC.

This clonotype was counted only a few times. The chain joins TRBV18 to TRBJ1-3; no clear D gene. Germline values: CDR1 KGHSH, CDR2 LQKENI. V was trimmed by 0 bases and J by 1 base, leaving 1 base between them. This CDR3 spans 13 amino acids. Here the CDR3 DNA reads TGTGCCAGCTCACCACCTTCTGGAAACACCATATATTTT. This gives the protein CASSPPSGNTIYF.

This clonotype was observed at least ten times. This chain uses TRBV18 with TRBJ2-5; D gene ambiguous. V lost 0 bases and J 5 bases, leaving 10 bases between the germline ends. The germline V gene has CDR1 KGHSH and CDR2 LQKENI. The CDR3 spans 14 residues. The CDR3 DNA is TGTGCCAGCTCACCACCGAACCAGCAGGAGACCCAGTACTTC. Translated: CASSPPNQQETQYF.

This clonotype was picked up a small number of times. The chain uses TRBV7-2 and TRBJ2-1; the match to TRBD1 covers 7 bases. V was clipped by 4 bases and J by 3 bases; unmatched bases: 6. Germline assignment: CDR1 SGHTA and CDR2 FQGNSA. This CDR3 spans 15 amino acids. The CDR3 loop is CASSSPTGLYNEQFF. DNA for the CDR3: TGTGCCAGCAGCTCCCCGACAGGGCTCTACAATGAGCAGTTCTTC.

The chain recombines TRBV5-1 with TRBJ2-2, with D unresolved. V lost 3 bases to trimming and J lost 1 base, with 10 bases between them. The CDR3 has 15 amino acids. In germline, CDR1 is SGHRS, CDR2 YFSETQ. This CDR3 is CASSSIMGNTGELFF. CDR3 nucleotides: TGCGCCAGCAGCTCGATTATGGGGAACACCGGGGAGCTGTTTTTT. The full variable domain, completed using reference TRBV5-1 and TRBJ2-2, is KAGVTQTPRYLIKTRGQQVTLSCSPISGHRSVSWYQQTPGQGLQFLFEYFSETQRNKGNFPGRFSGRQFSNSRSEMNVSTLELGDSALYLCASSSIMGNTGELFFGEGSRLTVL.

The table lists this clonotype with many counts. The chain uses TRBV7-2 and TRBJ2-1; 7 nucleotides match TRBD1. This CDR3 is 14 amino acids long. In germline, CDR1 is SGHTA, CDR2 FQGNSA. Trimming cost V 5 bases and J 0 bases; bases outside gene matches: 1. The CDR3 DNA reads as TGTGCCAGCAGCGGGGACAGCTCCTACAATGAGCAGTTCTTC. This encodes CASSGDSSYNEQFF.

V and J are TRBV11-2 and TRBJ2-3; tentative D call: TRBD1 (5 bases). The CDR3 extends over 14 amino acids. V lost 5 bases to trimming and J lost 2 bases, with 11 bases between them. Per germline, CDR1 SGHAT and CDR2 FQNNGV. The CDR3 region has the DNA TGTGCCAGCAGCAGACAGTTCCCCACAGATACGCAGTATTTT. Amino acids: CASSRQFPTDTQYF.

This clonotype was observed a few times. The chain combines TRBV7-9 with TRBJ1-6, with no clear D. CDR3 length: 14 amino acids. Germline CDR1 reads SEHNR; CDR2 reads FQNEAQ (reference sequence). Trimming removed 4 bases from V and 8 bases from J, with 12 bases in between. In DNA, the CDR3 is TGTGCCAGCAGCTACGGCGGTGAGCATTCACCCCTCCACTTT. Translated: CASSYGGEHSPLHF. Full variable domain (rest looked up from reference TRBV7-9 and TRBJ1-6): DTGVSQNPRHKITKRGQNVTFRCDPISEHNRLYWYRQTLGQGPEFLTYFQNEAQLEKSRLLSDRFSAERPKGSFSTLEIQRTEQGDSAMYLCASSYGGEHSPLHFGNGTRLTVT.

V is TRBV9 and J is TRBJ2-1, with D uncertain. The V end lost 4 bases, the J end lost 4 bases, and 18 bases lay between the germline ends. The CDR3 is 16 residues long. The V gene's germline CDR1 is SGDLS and CDR2 YYNGEE. The CDR3 nucleotides read TGTGCCAGCAGCCCCCCGCAGCTCCCCTTTTACAATGAGCAGTTCTTC. Encoded protein: CASSPPQLPFYNEQFF.

V gene TRBV12-3 or TRBV12-4 combines with J gene TRBJ2-1, with 9 bases that match TRBD1. J was trimmed by 4 bases and V by 5 bases; bases with no gene match: 6. The CDR3 runs 15 residues. DNA of the CDR3: TGTGCCAGCAGTCGGGACAGGGCGGGTTACAATGAGCAGTTCTTC. Translated: CASSRDRAGYNEQFF.

The sample holds a few counts of this clonotype. This chain links TRBV20-1 with TRBJ1-4; maybe TRBD1 (6 bases). There are 15 residues in the CDR3. Germline V gene sequence: CDR1 DFQATT, CDR2 SNEGSKA (reference sequence). V was clipped by 5 bases and J by 8 bases, with 21 bases between them. This CDR3 is CSAPQRQVPGEKLFF. In DNA, the CDR3 is TGCAGTGCTCCCCAAAGACAGGTCCCAGGGGAAAAACTGTTTTTT.